A single sample gave rise to the 10 T cell receptor beta chains below, sequenced in a study of regulatory T cells in long-lasting Graves disease. The sample's time point: newly diagnosed GD, antithyroid drugs for less than 3 months. PBMC RNA served as the TCR library source. The authors built TCR beta libraries using iRepertoire HTBI primers and Arm-PCR of CDR3 regions. TCRdb processed the multiplex PCR reads anew with MiXCR; each CDR3 protein has one entry. The sample carries under 400,000 distinct CDR3 sequences, 15% to 20% recorded once. The sample also formed part of further work on T cells in Graves' hyperthyroidism and ophthalmopathy.

The sequences come from peripheral blood mononuclear cells (PBMCs), collected at new diagnosis, from a patient treated with antithyroid drugs. The receptors shown here come from a man aged 35 to 55 with Graves disease.

This clonotype was seen repeatedly, ten times or more. The chain uses TRBV20-1 and TRBJ2-5; 9 bases agree with TRBD2. The germline gives CDR1 DFQATT, CDR2 SNEGSKA (reference sequence). The CDR3 length is 14 residues. Trimming at V came to 6 bases and at J to 5 bases, leaving 10 bases not matched to a gene. Written as DNA, the CDR3 is TGCAGTGCGCTGCGCGGGGGGGCCTATGAGACCCAGTACTTC. It yields the protein CSALRGGAYETQYF.

This clonotype showed up just a few times. The rearrangement links TRBV3-1 to TRBJ2-7, with D perhaps matching TRBD1 or TRBD2 (5 bases each). This CDR3 is built from 15 residues. V gave up 1 base and J gave up 4 bases, with 14 bases separating them. Germline CDR1 LGHDT, CDR2 YNNKEL (reference sequence). CDR3 coding DNA: TGTGCCAGCAGCCAAGCACCAGGGAGCATGTACGAGCAGTACTTC. Translating it yields CASSQAPGSMYEQYF.

The V call is TRBV15, the J call TRBJ2-7; D is unresolved. The V and J ends lost 5 bases and 6 bases respectively, with 14 bases between them. Germline CDR1 and CDR2: LNHNV and YYDKDF (reference sequence). CDR3 length: 13 residues. This CDR3 reads CATSRTVSAEQYF. The CDR3 DNA is TGTGCCACCAGCCGGACGGTTTCCGCCGAGCAGTACTTC.

The chain couples TRBV20-1 to TRBJ2-1, with 10 nucleotides matching TRBD2. Germline CDR1 is DFQATT and CDR2 is SNEGSKA (reference sequence). The ends lost 1 base at V and 4 bases at J; junction bases unmatched: 4. This CDR3 region has 15 residues. The CDR3 protein is CSARAGTSDYNEQFF. Here the CDR3 DNA reads TGCAGTGCTAGAGCAGGGACTAGCGATTACAATGAGCAGTTCTTC.

Turning to this clonotype: One end of the junction does not line up with germline, which may come from a read error. CDR3 protein: CAGSLGSYNSPLHF. For the CDR3, the DNA is TGTGCCGGCAGTTTAGGATCCTATAATTCACCCCTCCACTTT. J is TRBJ1-6 and V is TRBV27; D gene uncertain. From germline, CDR1 is MNHEY and CDR2 SMNVEV (reference sequence). The CDR3 has 14 amino acids.

J is TRBJ2-6 and V is TRBV7-2; no clear D. Germline loops: CDR1 SGHTA, CDR2 FQGNSA. The CDR3 has 13 residues. Trimming took off 8 bases at V and 2 bases at J, with 7 bases between the two ends. The DNA for the CDR3 is TGTGCCAGCGCGCAGGCTGGGGCCAACGTCCTGACTTTC. Translated: CASAQAGANVLTF. The variable domain in full, completed from reference TRBV7-2 and TRBJ2-6, reads GAGVSQSPSNKVTEKGKDVELRCDPISGHTALYWYRQSLGQGLEFLIYFQGNSAPDKSGLPSDRFSAERTGGSVSTLTIQRTQQEDSAVYLCASAQAGANVLTFGAGSRLTVL.

At least ten counts were recorded for this clonotype. V gene TRBV5-1 combines with J gene TRBJ2-5, with 7 bases that match TRBD2. CDR3 length: 15 residues. CDR1 SGHRS and CDR2 YFSETQ come from the germline V gene. V was clipped by 0 bases and J by 5 bases; unmatched bases: 7. The chain's CDR3 is CASSLALGGSETQYF. Written as DNA, the CDR3 is TGCGCCAGCAGCTTGGCTCTCGGGGGGTCGGAGACCCAGTACTTC.

This clonotype appeared a few times. The rearrangement links TRBV28 to TRBJ1-2; a possible D gene is TRBD1 (5 bases). V lost 3 bases and J 2 bases, leaving 7 bases between the germline ends. Germline V gives CDR1 MDHEN, CDR2 SYDVKM. The CDR3 runs 13 residues. The chain's CDR3 is CASSFGDNYGYTF. In nucleotides, the CDR3 is TGTGCCAGCAGTTTCGGGGACAACTATGGCTACACCTTC.

This clonotype was counted many times. V gene TRBV6-2 or TRBV6-3 combines with J gene TRBJ2-1; 9 nucleotides align to TRBD1. The J segment lost 4 bases and the V segment lost 0 bases, leaving 1 base of the junction unmatched. The CDR3 is 15 amino acids. The germline gives CDR1 MNHEY, CDR2 SVGEGT. The CDR3 nucleotides are TGTGCCAGCAGTTACTCGACAGGGGGGTACAATGAGCAGTTCTTC. Protein sequence: CASSYSTGGYNEQFF.

In its sample, this clonotype was seen many times. The V and J genes are TRBV28 and TRBJ1-2, with TRBD1 matching 9 bases. The CDR3 runs to 15 residues. Trimming took 6 bases from V and 2 from J; bases not matched to a gene: 7. CDR1 and CDR2 (germline): MDHEN, SYDVKM. The CDR3 spells CASRGQGTANYGYTF. The CDR3 DNA follows: TGTGCCAGCAGAGGACAGGGGACTGCAAACTATGGCTACACCTTC.